Following are 10 T cell receptor beta chains from one sample sequenced in a study of shared clonotypes between healthy human individuals. Assay used: immunoSEQ multiplex PCR; TCRdb lists only in-frame clones, some missing. The profile shows about half a million clones, roughly 80% of them singletons. Specimen: PBMCs. The receptors stem from a woman in her forties in good health. Some clones in this sample may be carry-over from other donors' samples.

This sequence joins TRBV7-9 and TRBJ2-5, with a tentative D call TRBD2 (7 bases). The CDR3 covers 14 residues. The germline V and J ends were trimmed by 5 bases and 5 bases, with 15 bases remaining between them. Germline lookup yields CDR1 SEHNR and CDR2 FQNEAQ (reference sequence). The CDR3 sequence: CASSDTGGQETQYF. The CDR3 region has the DNA TGTGCCAGCAGCGACACCGGGGGGCAGGAGACCCAGTACTTC.

The rearrangement links TRBV18 to TRBJ2-5, with 11 bases identical to TRBD2. The CDR3 spans 18 residues. Unmatched junction bases numbered 12, after V lost 3 bases and J lost 3 bases. CDR1 is KGHSH, CDR2 LQKENI, per germline. As DNA, the CDR3 is TGTGCCAGCTCACCGTTATCACTAGCGGGAGTAGGAAAAGAGACCCAGTACTTC. Translated: CASSPLSLAGVGKETQYF.

V gene TRBV29-1 combines with J gene TRBJ2-5; TRBD2 aligns across 7 bases. Germline values: CDR1 SQVTM, CDR2 ANQGSEA. The CDR3 covers 14 residues. Germline trimming cut 6 bases from V and 2 bases from J; bases unmatched to any gene: 9. The CDR3 DNA is TGCAGCGTAGGCGCGAGCGGGGCTCAAGAGACCCAGTACTTC. The encoded protein is CSVGASGAQETQYF.

This chain connects TRBV18 to TRBJ2-3, with D possibly matching TRBD2 (6 bases). The CDR3 runs 14 residues. V shed 8 bases and J shed 3 bases, with 15 bases lying between them. Germline lookup yields CDR1 KGHSH and CDR2 LQKENI. The DNA for the CDR3 is TGTGCCAGCACGGCCGGGGGTGGTACAGATACGCAGTATTTT. This translates into CASTAGGGTDTQYF.

The chain couples TRBV29-1 to TRBJ2-1; TRBD2 matches 11 bases. The V and J ends lost 4 bases and 6 bases, in that order; junction bases with no gene match: 5. CDR1 is SQVTM and CDR2 is ANQGSEA in the germline V gene. The CDR3 consists of 14 residues. CDR3 region: CSVVGTSGRNEQFF. CDR3 nucleotides: TGCAGCGTTGTAGGGACTAGCGGCCGCAATGAGCAGTTCTTC.

A single count supports this clone. This likely stems from a read error, as it lies one base from a far larger clone. Other DNA sequences of this sample code for an identical CDR3. The chain employs TRBV11-2 and TRBJ1-5; D is ambiguous. V shed 3 bases and J shed 1 base, with 7 bases lying between them. Germline V gene data show CDR1 as SGHAT and CDR2 as FQNNGV. The CDR3 is made up of 14 amino acids. This chain's CDR3 is CASSLDPSNQPQHF. The CDR3 DNA reads as TGTGCCAGCAGCTTGGACCCAAGCAATCAGCCCCAGCATTTT. The variable domain in full, completed from reference TRBV11-2 and TRBJ1-5, reads EAGVAQSPRYKIIEKRQSVAFWCNPISGHATLYWYQQILGQGPKLLIQFQNNGVVDDSQLPKDRFSAERLKGVDSTLKIQPAKLEDSAVYLCASSLDPSNQPQHFGDGTRLSIL.

This clone was detected a few times. In the same sample, other DNA sequences code for this CDR3. The CDR3 is CASSRSRGGETQYF. CDR3 nucleotide sequence: TGTGCCAGCTCACGGTCTCGGGGGGGAGAGACCCAGTACTTC. The chain joins TRBV18 to TRBJ2-5, with 8 bases that match TRBD2. The CDR3 sequence is 14 residues long. V shed 4 bases and J 4 bases; nucleotides not matched to a gene: 5. The germline CDR1 and CDR2 sequences are KGHSH and LQKENI.

This clone appeared once. This chain links TRBV5-6 with TRBJ2-7; 8 bases fit TRBD1. V lost 0 bases and J lost 7; bases outside the gene matches: 9. Germline-derived CDR1 and CDR2 are SGHDT and YYEEEE. CDR3 length equals 15 residues. This CDR3 reads CASSLGERTGLEQYF. The CDR3 bases are TGTGCCAGCAGCTTGGGGGAGAGGACAGGGCTTGAGCAGTACTTC.

The rearrangement links TRBV7-8 to TRBJ1-2; 7 bases are shared with TRBD1. With 0 bases clipped from V and 8 bases from J, the junction kept 6 bases outside the gene matches. CDR3 length: 14 amino acids. CDR1 is SGHVS, CDR2 FQNEAQ, per germline. This chain's CDR3 is CASSLAGRGRGYTF. The CDR3 bases are TGTGCCAGCAGCTTAGCGGGCAGGGGGAGAGGCTACACCTTC. Full variable domain (outside the CDR3, taken from reference TRBV7-8 and TRBJ1-2): GAGVSQSPRYKVAKRGQDVALRCDPISGHVSLFWYQQALGQGPEFLTYFQNEAQLDKSGLPSDRFFAERPEGSVSTLKIQRTQQEDSAVYLCASSLAGRGRGYTFGSGTRLTVV.

The chain uses TRBV18 and TRBJ2-5, with D tentatively TRBD1 (6 bases). The CDR3 consists of 13 residues. Trimming removed 3 bases at V and 2 bases at J, with 7 bases between. Germline-derived CDR1 and CDR2 are KGHSH and LQKENI. This CDR3 reads CASSPDRQETQYF. In DNA, the CDR3 is TGTGCCAGCTCACCCGACAGGCAAGAGACCCAGTACTTC.